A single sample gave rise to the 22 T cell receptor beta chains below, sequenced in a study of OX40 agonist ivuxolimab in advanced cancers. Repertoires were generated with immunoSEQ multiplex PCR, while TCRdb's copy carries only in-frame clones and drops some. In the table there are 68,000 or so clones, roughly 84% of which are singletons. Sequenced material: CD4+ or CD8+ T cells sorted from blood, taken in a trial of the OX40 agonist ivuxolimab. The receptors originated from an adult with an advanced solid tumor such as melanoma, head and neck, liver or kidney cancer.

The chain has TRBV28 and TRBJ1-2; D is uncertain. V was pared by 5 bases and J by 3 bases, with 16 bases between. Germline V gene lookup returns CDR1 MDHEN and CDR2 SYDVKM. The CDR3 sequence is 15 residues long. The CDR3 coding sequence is TGTGCCAGCAGTAACCTTGTGGGGTCGGACTATGGCTACACCTTC. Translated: CASSNLVGSDYGYTF.

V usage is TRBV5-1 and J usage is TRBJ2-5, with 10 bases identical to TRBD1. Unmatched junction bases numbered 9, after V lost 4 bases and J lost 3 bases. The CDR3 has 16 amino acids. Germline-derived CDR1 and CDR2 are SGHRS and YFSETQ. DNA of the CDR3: TGCGCCAGCAGCCTATCCGGGACAGGGGTCAAAGAGACCCAGTACTTC. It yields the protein CASSLSGTGVKETQYF.

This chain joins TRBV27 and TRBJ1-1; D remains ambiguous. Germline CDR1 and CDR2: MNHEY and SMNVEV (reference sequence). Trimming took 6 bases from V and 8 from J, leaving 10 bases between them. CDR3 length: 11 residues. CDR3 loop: CASRLLGEAFF. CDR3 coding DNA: TGTGCCAGCAGGTTGTTGGGGGAAGCTTTCTTT.

CDR3 DNA sequence: TGTGCCAGCAGCCTCGGACAGGGAAGCACAGATACGCAGTATTTT. It specifies CASSLGQGSTDTQYF. This chain uses TRBV6-1 with TRBJ2-3, with 8 bases fitting TRBD1. The CDR3 extends over 15 amino acids. Looked up from germline, CDR1 is MNHNS and CDR2 is SASEGT. V trimming: 6 bases; J trimming: 0 bases; junction bases outside the gene matches: 5.

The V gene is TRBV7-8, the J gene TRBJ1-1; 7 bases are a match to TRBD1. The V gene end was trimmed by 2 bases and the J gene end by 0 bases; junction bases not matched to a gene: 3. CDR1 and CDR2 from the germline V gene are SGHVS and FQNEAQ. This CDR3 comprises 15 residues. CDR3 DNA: TGTGCCAGCAGCTTACGACAGGGCTTGAACACTGAAGCTTTCTTT. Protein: CASSLRQGLNTEAFF.

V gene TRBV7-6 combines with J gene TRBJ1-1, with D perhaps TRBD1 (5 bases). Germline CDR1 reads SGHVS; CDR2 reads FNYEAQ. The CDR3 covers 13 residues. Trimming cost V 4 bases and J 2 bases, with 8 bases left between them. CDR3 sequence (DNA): TGTGCCAGCAGCTCCCAGGGAAACACTGAAGCTTTCTTT. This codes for CASSSQGNTEAFF.

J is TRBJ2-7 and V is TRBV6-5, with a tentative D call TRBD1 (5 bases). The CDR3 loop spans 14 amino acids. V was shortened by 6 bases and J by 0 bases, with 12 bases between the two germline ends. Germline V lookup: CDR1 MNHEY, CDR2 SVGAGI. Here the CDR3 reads CASRETASSYEQYF. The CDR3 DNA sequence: TGTGCCAGCAGGGAGACAGCCAGCTCCTACGAGCAGTACTTC.

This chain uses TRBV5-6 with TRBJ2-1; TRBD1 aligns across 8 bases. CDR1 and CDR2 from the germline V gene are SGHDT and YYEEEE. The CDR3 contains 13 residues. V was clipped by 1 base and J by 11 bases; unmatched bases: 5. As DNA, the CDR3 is TGTGCCAGCAGCTTGATGGACAGGGCTCAGCAGTTCTTC. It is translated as CASSLMDRAQQFF.

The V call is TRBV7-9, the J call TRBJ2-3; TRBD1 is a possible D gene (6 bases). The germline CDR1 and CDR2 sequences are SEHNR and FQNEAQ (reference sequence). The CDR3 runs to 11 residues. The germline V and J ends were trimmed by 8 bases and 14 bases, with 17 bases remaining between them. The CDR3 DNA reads TGTGCCAGCCCCCCCTGGCGAGGGGGGTATTTT. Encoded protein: CASPPWRGGYF. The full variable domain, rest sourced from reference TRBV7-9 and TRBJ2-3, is DTGVSQNPRHKITKRGQNVTFRCDPISEHNRLYWYRQTLGQGPEFLTYFQNEAQLEKSRLLSDRFSAERPKGSFSTLEIQRTEQGDSAMYLCASPPWRGGYFGPGTRLTVL.

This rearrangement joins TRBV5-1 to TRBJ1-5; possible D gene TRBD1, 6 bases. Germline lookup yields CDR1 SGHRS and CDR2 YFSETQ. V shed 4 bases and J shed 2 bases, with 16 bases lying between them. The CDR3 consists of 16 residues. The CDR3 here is CASSGGPADGNQPQHF. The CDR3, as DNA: TGCGCCAGCAGCGGGGGGCCCGCGGATGGCAATCAGCCCCAGCATTTT.

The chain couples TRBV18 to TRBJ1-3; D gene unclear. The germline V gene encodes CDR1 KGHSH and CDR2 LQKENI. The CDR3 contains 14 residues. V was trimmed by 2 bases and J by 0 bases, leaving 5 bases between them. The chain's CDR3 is CASSPWGSGNTIYF. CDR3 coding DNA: TGTGCCAGCTCACCATGGGGCTCTGGAAACACCATATATTTT. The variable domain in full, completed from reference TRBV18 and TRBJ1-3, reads NAGVMQNPRHLVRRRGQEARLRCSPMKGHSHVYWYRQLPEEGLKFMVYLQKENIIDESGMPKERFSAEFPKEGPSILRIQQVVRGDSAAYFCASSPWGSGNTIYFGEGSWLTVV.

This CDR3 reads CASRERGTYEQYF. The CDR3 coding sequence is TGTGCCAGCAGGGAGAGGGGAACCTACGAGCAGTACTTC. J is TRBJ2-7 and V is TRBV11-2, with D perhaps given as TRBD1 or TRBD2 (5 bases each). This CDR3 is 13 amino acids long. The germline V and J ends were trimmed by 6 bases and 2 bases, with 11 bases remaining between them. Per the germline V gene, CDR1 is SGHAT and CDR2 is FQNNGV.

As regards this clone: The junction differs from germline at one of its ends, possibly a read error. The CDR3 DNA reads TGTACCAGCAGGTCCGGGACAGGAGGTTCCTACGAGCAGTACTTC. Amino acids: CTSRSGTGGSYEQYF. This chain links TRBV6-5 with TRBJ2-7, with 8 bases matching TRBD1. This CDR3 contains 15 residues. Germline loops: CDR1 MNHEY, CDR2 SVGAGI.

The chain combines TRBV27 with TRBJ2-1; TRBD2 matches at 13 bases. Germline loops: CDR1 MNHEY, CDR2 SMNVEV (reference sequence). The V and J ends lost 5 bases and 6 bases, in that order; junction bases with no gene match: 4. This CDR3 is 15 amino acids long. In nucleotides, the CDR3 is TGTGCCAGCAGTGGAAGGACTAGCGGGGGCAATGAGCAGTTCTTC. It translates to CASSGRTSGGNEQFF.

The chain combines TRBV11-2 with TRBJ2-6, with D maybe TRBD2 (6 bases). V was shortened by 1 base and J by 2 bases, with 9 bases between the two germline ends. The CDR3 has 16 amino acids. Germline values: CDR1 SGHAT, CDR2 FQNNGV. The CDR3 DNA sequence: TGTGCCAGCAGCTTAGGGGGGGTAGCTGGGGCCAACGTCCTGACTTTC. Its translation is CASSLGGVAGANVLTF.

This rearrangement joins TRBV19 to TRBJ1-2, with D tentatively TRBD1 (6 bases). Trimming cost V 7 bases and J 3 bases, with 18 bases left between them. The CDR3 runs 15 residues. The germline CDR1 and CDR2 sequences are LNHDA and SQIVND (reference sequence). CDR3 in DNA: TGTGCCAGTATGCCCCCGGGGGCCAAGGACTATGGCTACACCTTC. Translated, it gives CASMPPGAKDYGYTF.

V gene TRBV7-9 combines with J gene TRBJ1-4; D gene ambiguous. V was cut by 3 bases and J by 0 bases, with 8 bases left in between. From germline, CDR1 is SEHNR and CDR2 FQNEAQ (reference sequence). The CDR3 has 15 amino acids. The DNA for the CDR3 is TGTGCCAGCAGCTTCCAGGCGTCAACTAATGAAAAACTGTTTTTT. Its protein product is CASSFQASTNEKLFF.

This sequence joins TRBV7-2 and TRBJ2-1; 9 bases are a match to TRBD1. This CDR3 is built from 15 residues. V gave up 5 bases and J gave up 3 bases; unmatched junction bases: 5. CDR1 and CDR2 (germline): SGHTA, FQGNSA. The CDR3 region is CASSPRDRDYNEQFF. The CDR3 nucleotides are TGTGCCAGCAGCCCCCGGGACAGGGACTACAATGAGCAGTTCTTC.

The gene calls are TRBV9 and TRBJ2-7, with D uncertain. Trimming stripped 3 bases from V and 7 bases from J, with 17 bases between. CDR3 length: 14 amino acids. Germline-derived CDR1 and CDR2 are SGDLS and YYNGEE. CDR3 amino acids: CASSGSFGVSEQYF. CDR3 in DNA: TGTGCCAGCAGCGGTAGCTTTGGGGTTTCGGAGCAGTACTTC.

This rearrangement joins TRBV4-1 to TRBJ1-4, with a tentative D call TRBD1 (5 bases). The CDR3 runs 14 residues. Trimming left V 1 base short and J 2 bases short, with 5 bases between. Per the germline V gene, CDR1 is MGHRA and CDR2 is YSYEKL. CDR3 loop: CASSQAGTNEKLFF. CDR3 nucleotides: TGCGCCAGCAGCCAAGCAGGGACTAATGAAAAACTGTTTTTT.

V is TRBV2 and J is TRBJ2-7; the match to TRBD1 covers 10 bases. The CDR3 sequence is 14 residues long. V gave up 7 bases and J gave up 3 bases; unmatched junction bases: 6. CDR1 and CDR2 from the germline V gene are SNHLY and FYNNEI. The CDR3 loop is CASKPGQGNYEQYF. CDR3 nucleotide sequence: TGTGCCAGCAAACCGGGACAGGGGAACTACGAGCAGTACTTC.

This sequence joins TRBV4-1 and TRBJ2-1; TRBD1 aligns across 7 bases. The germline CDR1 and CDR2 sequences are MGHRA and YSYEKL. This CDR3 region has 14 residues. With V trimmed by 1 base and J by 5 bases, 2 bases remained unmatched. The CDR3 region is CASSQGDRNNEQFF. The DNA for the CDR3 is TGCGCCAGCAGCCAAGGGGACAGAAACAATGAGCAGTTCTTC.